One sample yielded the 5 T cell receptor beta chains listed below, sequenced in a study of beta chain features in type 1 diabetes. The study, taken as a whole, reports: Across all four CD4+ subsets, people with type 1 diabetes showed modestly shorter TCRB CDR3s.

Expressed TCRB transcripts were sequenced because the isolated RNA had all been reverse transcribed beforehand. Clones were sequenced by immunoSEQ multiplex PCR, and TCRdb holds only the in-frame ones, with some missing. The sample has roughly 230,000 clones; 11% are singletons. These TCRs are of unknown antigen specificity. Sequencing input: naive CD4+ T cells from blood. The receptors stem from a man aged 30 to 39 with type 1 diabetes.

Only a few counts were recorded for this clone. This chain uses TRBV7-3 with TRBJ2-6; perhaps TRBD1 as D (5 bases). The germline gives CDR1 SGHTA, CDR2 FQGTGA. V was trimmed by 4 bases and J by 0 bases, leaving 10 bases between them. The CDR3 totals 16 residues. This CDR3 is CASSSTGASGANVLTF. The CDR3 coding sequence is TGTGCCAGCAGCTCGACTGGGGCCTCTGGGGCCAACGTCCTGACTTTC.

This clone was recorded a few times. This rearrangement joins TRBV21-1 to TRBJ2-3; the tabulated D call, TRBD1, remains unverified against the DNA. TRBV21-1 is described as a pseudogene. CDR3 length equals 12 residues. DNA for the CDR3: TGTGCCAGCCACGACAGGGTTGATACGCAGTATTTT. Translating gives CASHDRVDTQYF.

This clone was seen only a few times. The V call is TRBV6-1, the J call TRBJ2-1; the D gene is possibly TRBD2 (6 bases). This CDR3 has 13 amino acids. Germline CDR1 and CDR2: MNHNS and SASEGT. Trimming cost V 9 bases and J 3 bases, with 12 bases left between them. The CDR3 region is CASRRDLYNEQFF. The CDR3 DNA reads as TGTGCCAGTAGGAGGGATCTCTACAATGAGCAGTTCTTC.

This chain connects TRBV7-9 to TRBJ2-5; D is undetermined. The CDR3 runs 14 residues. Germline V gene data show CDR1 as SEHNR and CDR2 as FQNEAQ (reference sequence). Trimming stripped 1 base from V and 7 bases from J, with 13 bases between. CDR3 protein: CASSLGDSRGTQYF. The CDR3 DNA sequence: TGTGCCAGCAGCTTAGGAGATTCAAGAGGGACCCAGTACTTC.

The rearrangement uses TRBV9 and TRBJ2-2, with D perhaps TRBD1 (5 bases). Trimming removed 3 bases from V and 0 bases from J, with 9 bases in between. CDR3 size: 15 residues. Germline lookup yields CDR1 SGDLS and CDR2 YYNGEE. CDR3 DNA sequence: TGTGCCAGCAGCGCTGGGGCAACGAACACCGGGGAGCTGTTTTTT. Its protein product is CASSAGATNTGELFF.